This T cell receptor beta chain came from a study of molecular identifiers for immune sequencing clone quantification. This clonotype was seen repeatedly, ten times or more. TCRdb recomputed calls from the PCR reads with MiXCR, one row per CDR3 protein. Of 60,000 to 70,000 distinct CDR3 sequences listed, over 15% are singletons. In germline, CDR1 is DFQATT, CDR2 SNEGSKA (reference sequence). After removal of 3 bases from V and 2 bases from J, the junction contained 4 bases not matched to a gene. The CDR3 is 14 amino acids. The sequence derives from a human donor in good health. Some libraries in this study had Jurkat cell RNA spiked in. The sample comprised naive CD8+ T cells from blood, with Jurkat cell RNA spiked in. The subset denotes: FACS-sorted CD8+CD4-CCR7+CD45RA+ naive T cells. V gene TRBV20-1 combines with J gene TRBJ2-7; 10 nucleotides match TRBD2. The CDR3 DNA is TGCAGTGCTAGTAAGCGGGAGGGCCCCTACGAGCAGTACTTC. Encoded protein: CSASKREGPYEQYF.